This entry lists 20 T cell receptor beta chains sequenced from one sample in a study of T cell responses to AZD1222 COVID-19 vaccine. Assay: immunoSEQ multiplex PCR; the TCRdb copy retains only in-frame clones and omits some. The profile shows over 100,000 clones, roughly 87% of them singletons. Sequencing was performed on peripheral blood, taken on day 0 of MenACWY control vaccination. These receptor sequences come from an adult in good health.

CDR3 sequence reads: CASSQNYIEQYF. DNA for the CDR3: TGTGCCAGCAGCCAAAACTATATCGAGCAGTACTTC. The V gene is TRBV3-1 (or the pseudogene TRBV3-2), the J gene TRBJ2-7; no clear D gene. The CDR3 is 12 amino acids. Trimming removed 2 bases from V and 6 bases from J, with 8 bases in between. Germline loops: CDR1 LGHDT, CDR2 YNNKEL (reference sequence).

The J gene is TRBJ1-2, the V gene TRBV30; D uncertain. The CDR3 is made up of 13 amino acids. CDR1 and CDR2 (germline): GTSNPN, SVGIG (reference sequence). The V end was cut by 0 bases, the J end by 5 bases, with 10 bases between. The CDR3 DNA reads TGTGCCTGGAGTGTAAGTCAGAATTATGGCTACACCTTC. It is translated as CAWSVSQNYGYTF.

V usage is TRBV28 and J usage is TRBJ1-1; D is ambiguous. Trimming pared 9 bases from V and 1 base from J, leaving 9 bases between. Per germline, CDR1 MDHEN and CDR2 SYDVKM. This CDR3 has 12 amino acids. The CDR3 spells CASLEENTEAFF. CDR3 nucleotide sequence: TGTGCCAGTTTGGAGGAGAACACTGAAGCTTTCTTT.

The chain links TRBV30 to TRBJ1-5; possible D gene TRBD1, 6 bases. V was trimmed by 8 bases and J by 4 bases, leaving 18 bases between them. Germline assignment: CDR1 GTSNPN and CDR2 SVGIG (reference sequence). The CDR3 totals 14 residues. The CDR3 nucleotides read TGTGCCATAAGGTCAGGGGAGGGGAATCAGCCCCAGCATTTT. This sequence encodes CAIRSGEGNQPQHF.

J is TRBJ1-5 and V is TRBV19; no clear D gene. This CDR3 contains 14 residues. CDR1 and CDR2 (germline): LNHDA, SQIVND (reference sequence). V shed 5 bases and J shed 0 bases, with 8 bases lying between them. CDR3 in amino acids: CASSDDYSNQPQHF. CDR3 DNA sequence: TGTGCCAGTAGTGACGATTATAGCAATCAGCCCCAGCATTTT.

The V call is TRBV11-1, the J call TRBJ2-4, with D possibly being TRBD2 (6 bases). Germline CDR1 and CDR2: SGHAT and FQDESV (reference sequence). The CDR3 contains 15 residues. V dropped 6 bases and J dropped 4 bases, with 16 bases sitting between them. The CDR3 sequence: CASSPGVREKNIQYF. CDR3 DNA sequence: TGTGCCAGCAGTCCGGGAGTTCGGGAAAAAAACATTCAGTACTTC.

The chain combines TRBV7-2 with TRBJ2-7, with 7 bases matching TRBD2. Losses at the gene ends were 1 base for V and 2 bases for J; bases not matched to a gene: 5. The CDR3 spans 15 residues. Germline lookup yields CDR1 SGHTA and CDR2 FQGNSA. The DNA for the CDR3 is TGTGCCAGCAGCTTAGGGGGGGGAGGCCCCTACGAGCAGTACTTC. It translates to CASSLGGGGPYEQYF. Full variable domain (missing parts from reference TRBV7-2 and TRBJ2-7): GAGVSQSPSNKVTEKGKDVELRCDPISGHTALYWYRQSLGQGLEFLIYFQGNSAPDKSGLPSDRFSAERTGGSVSTLTIQRTQQEDSAVYLCASSLGGGGPYEQYFGPGTRLTVT.

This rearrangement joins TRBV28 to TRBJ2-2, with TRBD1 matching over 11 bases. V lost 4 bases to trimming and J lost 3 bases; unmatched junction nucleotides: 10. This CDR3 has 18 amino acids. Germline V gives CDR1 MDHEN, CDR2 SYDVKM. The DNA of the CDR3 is TGTGCCAGCAGTTGGGACAGGGGGGCCTCCTTGTACACCGGGGAGCTGTTTTTT. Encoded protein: CASSWDRGASLYTGELFF. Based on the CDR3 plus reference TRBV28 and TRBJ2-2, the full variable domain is DVKVTQSSRYLVKRTGEKVFLECVQDMDHENMFWYRQDPGLGLRLIYFSYDVKMKEKGDIPEGYSVSREKKERFSLILESASTNQTSMYLCASSWDRGASLYTGELFFGEGSRLTVL.

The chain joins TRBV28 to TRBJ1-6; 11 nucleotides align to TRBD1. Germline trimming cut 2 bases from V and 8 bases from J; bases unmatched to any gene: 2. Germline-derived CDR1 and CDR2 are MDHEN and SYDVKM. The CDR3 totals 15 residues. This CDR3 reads CASSLMDRGHSPLHF. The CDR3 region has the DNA TGTGCCAGCAGTTTAATGGACAGGGGGCATTCACCCCTCCACTTT.

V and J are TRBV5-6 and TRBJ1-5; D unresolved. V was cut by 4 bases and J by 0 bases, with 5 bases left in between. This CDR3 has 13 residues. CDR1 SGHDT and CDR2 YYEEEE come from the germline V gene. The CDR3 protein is CASSAYSNQPQHF. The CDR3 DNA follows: TGTGCCAGCAGCGCTTATAGCAATCAGCCCCAGCATTTT.

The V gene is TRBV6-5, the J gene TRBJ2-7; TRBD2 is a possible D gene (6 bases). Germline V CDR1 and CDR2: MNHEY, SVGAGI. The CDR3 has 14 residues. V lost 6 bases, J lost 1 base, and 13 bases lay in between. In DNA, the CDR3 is TGTGCCAGCAGCTCCTTGGAGGGATCCTACGAGCAGTACTTC. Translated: CASSSLEGSYEQYF.

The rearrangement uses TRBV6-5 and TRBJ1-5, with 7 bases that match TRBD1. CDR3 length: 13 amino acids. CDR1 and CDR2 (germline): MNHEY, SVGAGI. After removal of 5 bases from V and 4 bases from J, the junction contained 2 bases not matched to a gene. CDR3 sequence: CASSQTGNQPQHF. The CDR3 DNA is TGTGCCAGCAGTCAGACAGGGAATCAGCCCCAGCATTTT.

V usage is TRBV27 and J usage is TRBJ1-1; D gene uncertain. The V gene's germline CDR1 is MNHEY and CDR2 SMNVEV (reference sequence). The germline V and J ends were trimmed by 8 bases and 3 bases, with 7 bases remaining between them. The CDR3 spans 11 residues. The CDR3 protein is CASRGDTEAFF. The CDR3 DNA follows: TGTGCCAGCCGTGGGGACACTGAAGCTTTCTTT.

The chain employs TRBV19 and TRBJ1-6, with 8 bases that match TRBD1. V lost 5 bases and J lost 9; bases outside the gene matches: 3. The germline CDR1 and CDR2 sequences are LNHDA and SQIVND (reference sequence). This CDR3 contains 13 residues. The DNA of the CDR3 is TGTGCCAGTAGTGGGGACAGGCGTTCACCCCTCCACTTT. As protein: CASSGDRRSPLHF.

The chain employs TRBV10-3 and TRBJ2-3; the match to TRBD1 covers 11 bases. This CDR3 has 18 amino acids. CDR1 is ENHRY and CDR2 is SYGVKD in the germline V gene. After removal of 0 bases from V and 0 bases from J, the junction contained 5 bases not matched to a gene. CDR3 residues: CAISESIGTGGSTDTQYF. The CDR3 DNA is TGTGCCATCAGTGAGTCGATTGGGACAGGGGGTAGCACAGATACGCAGTATTTT.

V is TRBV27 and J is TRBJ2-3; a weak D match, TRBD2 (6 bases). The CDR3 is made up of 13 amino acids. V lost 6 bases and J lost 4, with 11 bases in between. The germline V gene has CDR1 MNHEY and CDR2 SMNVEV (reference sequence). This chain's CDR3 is CASSKRLADTQYF. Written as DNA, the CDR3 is TGTGCCAGCAGCAAAAGACTAGCAGATACGCAGTATTTT.

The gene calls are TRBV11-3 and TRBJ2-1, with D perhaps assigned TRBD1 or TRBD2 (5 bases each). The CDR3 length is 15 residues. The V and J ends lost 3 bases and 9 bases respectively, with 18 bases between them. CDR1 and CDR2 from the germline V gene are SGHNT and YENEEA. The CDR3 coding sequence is TGTGCCAGCAGCTTGGGACCGCATTTAGGAGTTGAGCAGTTCTTC. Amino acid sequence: CASSLGPHLGVEQFF.

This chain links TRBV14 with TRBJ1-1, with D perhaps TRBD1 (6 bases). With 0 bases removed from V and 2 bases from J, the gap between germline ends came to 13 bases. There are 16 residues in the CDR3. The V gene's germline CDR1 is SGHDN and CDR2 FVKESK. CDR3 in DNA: TGTGCCAGCAGCCAAGACGGGACATATGTCAACACTGAAGCTTTCTTT. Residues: CASSQDGTYVNTEAFF.

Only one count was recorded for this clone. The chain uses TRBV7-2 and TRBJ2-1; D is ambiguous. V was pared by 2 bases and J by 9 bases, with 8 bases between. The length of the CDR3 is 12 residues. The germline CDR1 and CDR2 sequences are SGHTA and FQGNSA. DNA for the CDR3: TGTGCCAGCAGCTTAATTGTGTCTGAGCAGTTCTTC. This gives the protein CASSLIVSEQFF.

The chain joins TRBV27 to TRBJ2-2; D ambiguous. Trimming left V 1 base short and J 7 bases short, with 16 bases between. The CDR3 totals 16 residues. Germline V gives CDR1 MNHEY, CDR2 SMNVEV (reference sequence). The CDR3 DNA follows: TGTGCCAGCAGTTTATTTCATGGGCCGACGATCGGGGAGCTGTTTTTT. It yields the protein CASSLFHGPTIGELFF.